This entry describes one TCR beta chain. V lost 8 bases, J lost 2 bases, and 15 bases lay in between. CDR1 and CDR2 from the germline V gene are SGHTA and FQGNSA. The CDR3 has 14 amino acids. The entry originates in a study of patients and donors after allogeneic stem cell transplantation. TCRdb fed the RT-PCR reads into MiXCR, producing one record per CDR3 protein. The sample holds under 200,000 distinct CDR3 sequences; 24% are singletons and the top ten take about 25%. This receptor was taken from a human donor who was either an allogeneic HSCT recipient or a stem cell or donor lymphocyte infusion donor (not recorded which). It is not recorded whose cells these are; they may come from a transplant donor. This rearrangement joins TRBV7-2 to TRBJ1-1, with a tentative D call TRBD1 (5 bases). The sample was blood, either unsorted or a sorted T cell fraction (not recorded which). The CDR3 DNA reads TGTGCCAGCCGTGAACGGGGGAGTAACACTGAAGCTTTCTTT. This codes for CASRERGSNTEAFF.